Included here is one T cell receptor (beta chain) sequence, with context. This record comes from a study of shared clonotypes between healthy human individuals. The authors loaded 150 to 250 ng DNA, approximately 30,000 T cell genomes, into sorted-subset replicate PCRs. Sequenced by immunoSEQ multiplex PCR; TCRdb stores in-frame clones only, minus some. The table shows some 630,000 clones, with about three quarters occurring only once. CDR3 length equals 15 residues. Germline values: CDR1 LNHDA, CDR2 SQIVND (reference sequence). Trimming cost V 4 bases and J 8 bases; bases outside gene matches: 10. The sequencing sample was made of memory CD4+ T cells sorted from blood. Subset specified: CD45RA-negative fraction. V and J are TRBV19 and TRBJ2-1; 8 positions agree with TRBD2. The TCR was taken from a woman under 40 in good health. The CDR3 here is CASSNPSGSGYEQFF. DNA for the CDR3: TGTGCCAGTAGTAATCCCAGCGGGAGTGGGTATGAGCAGTTCTTC.